This TCR beta chain is drawn from a study of blood T cell repertoires in COVID-19. Study-level background: COVID-19 samples collected from the United States, Italy and Spain covered acute and convalescent phases. PBMCs, B-cell-depleted T cells, or T cells were the source of the cDNA or gDNA that made up the material.

Per the study methods: Amplification with reference gene primers provided the estimates of nucleated cell counts. Clones were read by immunoSEQ multiplex PCR, and TCRdb kept only the in-frame ones, dropping some. V and J calls plus clone size are reproduced from that table; the DNA served to infer D and trimming. Here the sample spans under 250,000 clones, about four fifths being singletons. The receptor was isolated from a woman aged 25 to 39 who had recovered from COVID-19. Sequenced sample: peripheral blood.

Written as DNA, the CDR3 is TGTGCCAGCAGTTTCTTCCCGGGTGTGAGCAATCAGCCCCAGCATTTT. This codes for CASSFFPGVSNQPQHF. The chain uses TRBV28 and TRBJ1-5, with no clear D. This CDR3 comprises 16 residues. The germline gives CDR1 MDHEN, CDR2 SYDVKM. With 3 bases removed from V and 1 base from J, the gap between germline ends came to 13 bases.